The rows below give T cell receptor beta chains drawn from one sample of a study of PD-L1 blockade in urothelial cancer. Some clones are missing from TCRdb's copy, which holds only in-frame ones; the method was immunoSEQ multiplex PCR. This table holds about 36,000 clones, roughly 84% found once. Sequenced material: PBMCs, taken around atezolizumab (anti-PD-L1) treatment. These receptor sequences come from a man aged 35-49 years with urothelial cancer. CDR3s include the opening cysteine and the closing phenylalanine or tryptophan. The D gene is left open where the match is weak. Clone size is not always given. Where it is, it says once, few, many or a class for expanded clones.

J | size | V | D | CDR3 | DNA
TRBJ2-3 | NA | TRBV10-3 | TRBD2 | CAIKVGGRATDTQYF | TGTGCCATCAAGGTTGGCGGGAGGGCCACAGATACGCAGTATTTT
TRBJ1-1 | NA | TRBV25-1 | NA | CASSESGNTEAFF | TGTGCCAGCAGTGAATCGGGAAACACTGAAGCTTTCTTT
TRBJ2-7 | NA | TRBV14 | NA | CASSRTRGLVAQYF | TGTGCCAGCAGCCGAACTAGGGGGTTGGTTGCGCAGTACTTC
TRBJ1-4 | NA | TRBV27 | NA | CASSFRGPGEKLFF | TGTGCCAGCAGTTTCAGGGGCCCGGGGGAAAAACTGTTTTTT
TRBJ1-2 | NA | TRBV19 | NA | CASSIRSSGYGYTF | TGTGCCAGTAGTATTCGGAGTTCTGGGTATGGCTACACCTTC
TRBJ1-1 | NA | TRBV6-5 | NA | CASGETVNTEAFF | TGTGCCAGCGGAGAGACGGTCAACACTGAAGCTTTCTTT
TRBJ1-1 | NA | TRBV7-9 | NA | CASSLRGNTEAFF | TGTGCCAGCAGCTTACGAGGGAACACTGAAGCTTTCTTT
TRBJ2-1 | NA | TRBV13 | NA | CASSFGQSYNEQFF | TGTGCCAGCAGCTTTGGTCAGTCCTACAATGAGCAGTTCTTC
TRBJ2-7 | once | TRBV27 | TRBD1 | CASSLEGQGIYEQYF | TGTGCCAGCAGTTTAGAGGGACAGGGGATCTACGAGCAGTACTTC
TRBJ1-2 | few | TRBV28 | TRBD1 | CASSPGQGGNTF | TGTGCCAGCAGTCCGGGACAGGGAGGGAACACCTTC
TRBJ2-7 | NA | TRBV27 | TRBD1 | CASSDWIDEQRQGEDEQYF | TGTGCCAGCAGCGATTGGATCGATGAACAGAGACAGGGTGAGGACGAGCAGTACTTC
TRBJ2-4 | NA | TRBV4-1 | TRBD2 | CASSQDQLGLAGANKNIQYF | TGCGCCAGCAGCCAAGATCAGCTAGGGCTAGCGGGAGCTAACAAAAACATTCAGTACTTC
TRBJ1-1 | NA | TRBV30 | NA | CAWERGGGANTEAFF | TGTGCCTGGGAGAGGGGCGGGGGGGCGAACACTGAAGCTTTCTTT
TRBJ1-1 | NA | TRBV28 | TRBD1 | CASPPSGQGGTEAFF | TGTGCCAGCCCACCCTCAGGACAGGGCGGCACTGAAGCTTTCTTT
TRBJ2-1 | NA | TRBV4-1 | TRBD2 | CASSGGRDSDEQFF | TGCGCCAGCAGTGGCGGGAGGGATAGCGATGAGCAGTTCTTC
TRBJ1-2 | NA | TRBV6-1 | TRBD1 | CASSEAGWTGIGGYTF | TGTGCCAGCAGTGAGGCAGGTTGGACAGGGATAGGTGGCTACACCTTC
TRBJ2-1 | NA | TRBV5-1 | NA | CASSGGLNEQFF | TGCGCCAGCAGCGGGGGCCTCAATGAGCAGTTCTTC
TRBJ2-3 | NA | TRBV6-1 | NA | CASSEAGTRTDTQYF | TGTGCCAGCAGTGAAGCGGGGACACGGACAGATACGCAGTATTTT
TRBJ1-4 | NA | TRBV4-3 | NA | CASSPTPGGREKLFF | TGCGCCAGCAGCCCTACCCCGGGGGGGAGAGAAAAACTGTTTTTT
TRBJ2-1 | NA | TRBV7-6 | TRBD2 | CASSPKDRETSGGIYNEQFF | TGTGCCAGCAGCCCCAAGGACAGGGAAACTAGCGGGGGAATCTACAATGAGCAGTTCTTC
TRBJ2-7 | NA | TRBV30 | TRBD2 | CAWTPGLAGEQYF | TGTGCCTGGACTCCGGGACTAGCGGGGGAGCAGTACTTC
TRBJ1-1 | once | TRBV6-5 | NA | CASSAPGQNTEAFF | TGTGCCAGCAGTGCCCCCGGACAGAACACTGAAGCTTTCTTT
TRBJ2-1 | NA | TRBV19 | NA | CASSIWLATGNEQFF | TGTGCCAGTAGTATCTGGTTAGCTACCGGCAATGAGCAGTTCTTC
TRBJ2-5 | NA | TRBV4-2 | TRBD2 | CASSQGGRGQETQYF | TGTGCCAGCAGCCAAGGGGGGAGGGGCCAAGAGACCCAGTACTTC
TRBJ1-1 | NA | TRBV11-2 | NA | CAIPGPAGTEAFF | TGTGCGATCCCCGGGCCTGCGGGCACTGAAGCTTTCTTT
TRBJ2-7 | NA | TRBV19 | NA | CASSVVSGGYEQYF | TGTGCCAGTAGTGTCGTCTCCGGGGGCTACGAGCAGTACTTC
TRBJ1-1 | once | TRBV19 | TRBD1 | CASSIPKQGGTEAFF | TGTGCCAGTAGTATACCGAAACAGGGGGGGACTGAAGCTTTCTTT
TRBJ1-2 | NA | TRBV6-4 | TRBD1 | CASRNQGVDGYTF | TGTGCCAGCAGAAATCAGGGGGTGGATGGCTACACCTTC
TRBJ1-1 | NA | TRBV29-1 | NA | CSVEGSAPRGGGTEAFF | TGCAGCGTTGAAGGATCAGCCCCCCGCGGGGGCGGCACTGAAGCTTTCTTT
TRBJ2-7 | NA | TRBV20-1 | NA | CSALAYEQYF | TGCAGTGCCCTAGCCTACGAGCAGTACTTC
TRBJ2-7 | NA | TRBV4-3 | TRBD1 | CASSQETGGIYEQYF | TGCGCCAGCAGCCAAGAGACAGGGGGCATCTACGAGCAGTACTTC
TRBJ2-2 | NA | TRBV18 | TRBD1 | CASSPRTGRTGELFF | TGTGCCAGCTCACCACGGACAGGTCGAACCGGGGAGCTGTTTTTT
TRBJ2-2 | NA | TRBV10-2 | TRBD1 | CASTGDREDTGELFF | TGCGCCAGCACTGGGGACAGGGAAGACACCGGGGAGCTGTTTTTT
TRBJ2-1 | NA | TRBV4-1 | TRBD2 | CASSDGGGPYNEQFF | TGCGCCAGCAGCGACGGGGGAGGGCCTTACAATGAGCAGTTCTTC
TRBJ2-3 | NA | TRBV9 | NA | CASSAAPSGTGTDTQYF | TGTGCCAGCAGCGCGGCCCCCTCCGGGACTGGCACAGATACGCAGTATTTT
TRBJ2-3 | NA | TRBV18 | TRBD2 | CASSSRGSTDTQYF | TGTGCCAGCTCATCCCGCGGGAGTACAGATACGCAGTATTTT
TRBJ2-1 | NA | TRBV2 | NA | CASRENYNEQFF | TGTGCCAGCAGGGAGAATTACAATGAGCAGTTCTTC
TRBJ1-2 | NA | TRBV4-1 | NA | CASSQRNLQGNYGYTF | TGCGCCAGCAGCCAACGCAACCTTCAGGGAAACTATGGCTACACCTTC
TRBJ2-2 | NA | TRBV27 | NA | CASSLLAGELFF | TGTGCCAGCAGTCTTCTCGCCGGGGAGCTGTTTTTT
TRBJ2-1 | NA | TRBV10-3 | TRBD2 | CAISEFGLADNEQFF | TGTGCCATCAGTGAGTTTGGCCTAGCGGACAATGAGCAGTTCTTC